This is a list of T cell receptor beta chains from one sample in a study of T cells in Graves' hyperthyroidism and ophthalmopathy. TCRdb independently ran MiXCR on the multiplex PCR reads; one entry per CDR3 protein. This table has about 520,000 distinct CDR3 sequences, less than 25% appearing once. Sequenced sample: blood. These receptors all stem from a man younger than 35 with Graves' hyperthyroidism. Both conserved end residues are part of each CDR3. The D gene is left open where the match is weak. Rows may omit the clone size; those that give it use once, few, many or a size class.

clone size	CDR3 length	D gene	V gene	J gene	CDR3 protein	CDR3 DNA
many	16	NA	TRBV28	TRBJ1-5	CASSFQMGSGNQPQHF	TGTGCCAGCAGTTTCCAAATGGGGTCCGGTAATCAGCCCCAGCATTTT
many	13	TRBD1	TRBV28	TRBJ1-1	CASRTGAATEAFF	TGTGCCAGCAGGACAGGGGCCGCCACTGAAGCTTTCTTT
few	15	TRBD1	TRBV5-5	TRBJ1-1	CASSARQGAYTEAFF	TGTGCCAGCAGCGCGCGACAGGGGGCCTACACTGAAGCTTTCTTT
few	14	NA	TRBV7-9	TRBJ2-7	CASSSQLRSYEQYF	TGTGCCAGCAGCTCCCAACTCCGGTCCTACGAGCAGTACTTC
many	16	TRBD1	TRBV6-2/TRBV6-3	TRBJ1-1	CASSYVGGEVNTEAFF	TGTGCCAGCAGTTACGTAGGGGGCGAGGTGAACACTGAAGCTTTCTTT
many	13	NA	TRBV27	TRBJ2-7	CASSPHARDEQYF	TGTGCCAGCAGTCCCCACGCCCGGGACGAGCAGTATTTC
few	12	NA	TRBV30	TRBJ1-1	CAWSPGTAEAFF	TGTGCCTGGAGTCCGGGAACGGCTGAAGCTTTCTTT
many	12	NA	TRBV6-1	TRBJ1-1	CASNPRGSEAFF	TGTGCCAGCAACCCTAGGGGGTCTGAAGCTTTCTTT
NA	15	NA	TRBV12-3/TRBV12-4	TRBJ1-3	CASSYQGYSGNTIYF	TGTGCCAGCAGTTATCAAGGCTACTCTGGAAACACCATATATTTT
NA	12	NA	TRBV6-2/TRBV6-3	TRBJ2-7	CASKATDYEQYF	TGTGCCAGCAAGGCAACGGACTACGAGCAGTACTTC
NA	12	NA	TRBV28	TRBJ2-7	CASTSWGSEQYF	TGTGCCAGCACTTCCTGGGGCAGCGAGCAGTACTTC
NA	17	NA	TRBV5-1	TRBJ2-2	CASSLGVRGRGTGELFF	TGCGCCAGCAGCCTCGGAGTGCGGGGGCGCGGCACCGGGGAGCTGTTTTTT
NA	13	NA	TRBV6-2/TRBV6-3	TRBJ1-6	CASHPRTNSPLHF	TGTGCCAGCCACCCCCGGACGAATTCACCCCTCCACTTT
many	14	TRBD1	TRBV15	TRBJ2-7	CATGLDRGRYEQYF	TGTGCCACCGGATTGGACAGGGGGCGCTACGAGCAGTACTTC
many	15	NA	TRBV28	TRBJ1-1	CASSRRGRPNTEAFF	TGTGCCAGCAGTCGACGGGGACGCCCGAACACTGAAGCTTTCTTT
NA	16	TRBD2	TRBV3-1	TRBJ2-7	CASSQGGGRLSYEQYF	TGTGCCAGCAGCCAAGGCGGGGGGCGCCTCTCCTACGAGCAGTACTTC
NA	17	NA	TRBV27	TRBJ2-7	CASSWGAVGGAGYEQYF	TGTGCCAGCAGCTGGGGGGCCGTGGGGGGGGCGGGTTACGAGCAGTACTTC
many	14	TRBD2	TRBV6-1	TRBJ2-5	CASRPTGGGVTQYF	TGTGCCAGCAGACCCACGGGGGGGGGAGTGACCCAGTACTTC
NA	16	TRBD2	TRBV11-2	TRBJ2-5	CASSFTGTSGQETQYF	TGTGCCAGCAGCTTCACCGGGACTAGCGGACAAGAGACCCAGTACTTC
many	13	NA	TRBV6-5	TRBJ1-3	CASSYRSGDTIYF	TGTGCCAGCAGTTACCGGAGCGGGGACACCATATATTTT
few	12	NA	TRBV19	TRBJ1-5	CASSNPSKPQHF	TGTGCCAGTAGTAACCCGTCGAAGCCCCAGCATTTT
many	14	NA	TRBV28	TRBJ1-1	CASSLQVENTEAFF	TGTGCCAGCAGCTTACAGGTGGAGAACACTGAAGCTTTCTTT
many	15	NA	TRBV19	TRBJ2-7	CASSRSGDGQYEQYF	TGTGCCAGTAGTAGGTCTGGGGACGGTCAGTACGAGCAGTACTTC
few	16	NA	TRBV7-8	TRBJ1-1	CASSRGRGKSNTEAFF	TGTGCCAGCAGCCGAGGGCGGGGGAAGAGTAACACTGAAGCTTTCTTT
NA	14	TRBD2	TRBV27	TRBJ2-7	CASRIGLAGGEQYF	TGTGCCAGCAGAATAGGACTAGCGGGAGGGGAGCAGTACTTC
many	13	NA	TRBV28	TRBJ2-2	CASSVGRTGELFF	TGTGCCAGCAGTGTAGGGCGGACCGGGGAGCTGTTTTTT
many	15	NA	TRBV7-9	TRBJ2-7	CASTLGRQGSYEQYF	TGTGCCAGCACCTTAGGTCGTCAGGGCTCCTACGAGCAGTACTTC
few	15	NA	TRBV19	TRBJ1-5	CASSIRASSNQPQHF	TGTGCCAGTAGTATAAGGGCGTCCAGCAATCAGCCCCAGCATTTT
NA	12	NA	TRBV6-2/TRBV6-3	TRBJ1-1	CASRGASDEAFF	TGTGCCAGCAGGGGGGCGAGCGATGAAGCTTTCTTT
few	16	TRBD1	TRBV4-1	TRBJ2-7	CASSQEPGQGSYEQYF	TGCGCCAGCAGCCAAGAGCCGGGACAGGGGAGCTACGAGCAGTACTTC
many	10	NA	TRBV10-1	TRBJ2-5	CASTLETQYF	TGCGCCAGCACTCTAGAGACCCAGTACTTC
few	15	NA	TRBV9	TRBJ1-3	CASSGGGDSGNTIYF	TGTGCCAGCAGCGGAGGGGGAGACTCTGGAAACACCATATATTTT
NA	12	TRBD1	TRBV28	TRBJ1-2	CASSERGRGYTF	TGTGCCAGCAGTGAAAGGGGGCGCGGCTACACCTTC
many	14	NA	TRBV4-1	TRBJ2-3	CASSQAALRDTQYF	TGCGCCAGCAGCCAAGCAGCGCTGAGAGATACGCAGTATTTT
NA	15	TRBD1	TRBV18	TRBJ1-2	CASSPRDSFDYGYTF	TGTGCCAGCTCACCACGGGACAGTTTCGACTATGGCTACACCTTC
many	12	NA	TRBV20-1	TRBJ1-1	CSARLIGVEAFF	TGCAGTGCTAGATTGATCGGTGTGGAAGCTTTCTTT
NA	14	NA	TRBV3-1	TRBJ2-7	CASSPFYPTYEQYF	TGTGCCAGCAGCCCCTTCTACCCCACCTACGAGCAGTACTTC
NA	16	TRBD2	TRBV20-1	TRBJ2-5	CSARDGGGGSEGTQYF	TGCAGTGCTAGAGATGGGGGGGGGGGGTCAGAAGGGACCCAGTACTTC
NA	11	NA	TRBV30	TRBJ1-1	CAWYLNTEAFF	TGTGCCTGGTATCTGAACACTGAAGCTTTCTTT
NA	12	NA	TRBV6-5	TRBJ2-7	CASSYGSDREYF	TGTGCCAGCAGTTATGGAAGCGATCGGGAGTACTTC
NA	16	NA	TRBV28	TRBJ1-3	CASSSYRANFGNTIYF	TGTGCCAGCAGTTCATACAGGGCCAACTTTGGAAACACCATATATTTT
many	16	TRBD1	TRBV12-3/TRBV12-4	TRBJ1-3	CASSKTGLPSGNTIYF	TGTGCCAGCAGTAAGACAGGGCTGCCCTCTGGAAACACCATATATTTT
NA	14	NA	TRBV28	TRBJ2-7	CASSSPGLFYEQYF	TGTGCCAGCAGTTCCCCGGGACTTTTTTACGAGCAGTACTTC
NA	15	TRBD2	TRBV4-3	TRBJ2-7	CASSDTSGSSYEQYF	TGCGCCAGCAGTGATACTAGCGGGAGTTCCTACGAGCAGTACTTC
many	15	TRBD1	TRBV6-5	TRBJ2-2	CASSVPTGIPGELFF	TGTGCCAGCAGTGTACCGACAGGGATTCCCGGGGAGCTGTTTTTT
NA	12	NA	TRBV2	TRBJ2-7	CASSVASYEQYF	TGTGCCAGCAGTGTCGCCTCCTACGAGCAGTACTTC
few	14	NA	TRBV7-6	TRBJ2-7	CASSTTTRSYEQYF	TGTGCCAGCAGCACGACGACACGATCCTACGAGCAGTACTTC
many	12	NA	TRBV30	TRBJ1-1	CAWSGANTEAFF	TGTGCCTGGAGTGGTGCGAACACTGAAGCTTTCTTT
NA	15	NA	TRBV12-3/TRBV12-4	TRBJ1-1	CASSLAFADYTEAFF	TGTGCCAGCAGTTTAGCGTTTGCGGATTACACTGAAGCTTTCTTT
many	19	NA	TRBV12-3/TRBV12-4	TRBJ1-2	CASSFGGPGQNLRVYGYTF	TGTGCCAGCAGTTTCGGGGGACCAGGACAGAACCTTCGTGTCTATGGCTACACCTTC
NA	15	TRBD1	TRBV10-3	TRBJ1-2	CAFRSMTGRGSGYTF	TGTGCCTTCAGATCTATGACAGGGAGGGGGAGTGGCTACACCTTC
NA	14	NA	TRBV6-1	TRBJ2-5	CASSGSAQGETQYF	TGTGCCAGCAGTGGGTCAGCCCAGGGAGAGACCCAGTACTTC
many	14	TRBD1	TRBV30	TRBJ1-1	CAWASGQQNTEAFF	TGTGCCTGGGCCTCGGGACAGCAGAACACTGAAGCTTTCTTT
many	15	NA	TRBV5-5	TRBJ1-2	CASSMEIFWGHGYTF	TGTGCCAGCAGTATGGAGATCTTCTGGGGTCATGGCTACACCTTC
many	16	TRBD1	TRBV19	TRBJ1-1	CASTTTGTGGSNEAFF	TGTGCCAGTACCACAACCGGGACAGGGGGCTCCAATGAAGCTTTCTTT
few	16	TRBD1	TRBV11-1	TRBJ1-1	CASSRPGTGTNTEAFF	TGTGCCAGCAGCCGTCCCGGGACAGGGACGAACACTGAAGCTTTCTTT
once	12	NA	TRBV12-3/TRBV12-4	TRBJ1-5	CASSFGGPDQHF	TGTGCCAGCAGTTTTGGGGGCCCAGACCAGCATTTT
few	15	TRBD1	TRBV19	TRBJ2-7	CASSMGTGPPSEQYF	TGTGCCAGTAGTATGGGGACAGGACCCCCGAGCGAGCAGTACTTC
NA	15	TRBD2	TRBV20-1	TRBJ2-5	CSAPKLAGVGETQYF	TGCAGTGCGCCTAAACTAGCGGGGGTTGGAGAGACCCAGTACTTC
many	12	TRBD2	TRBV5-1	TRBJ2-7	CASGEGKGEQYF	TGCGCCAGCGGGGAGGGTAAGGGCGAGCAGTACTTC